Below, 15 T cell receptor beta chains from the same sample are listed, as sequenced in a study of T cell repertoires in cytomegalovirus infection. One entry per CDR3 protein, called by TCRdb with MiXCR from the reads. Of 130,000 or so distinct CDR3 sequences listed, about 6.5% are singletons. The sample comprised PBMCs. The source of these receptors is a human donor in good health (CMV status not recorded). Some clones in this sample may be carry-over from other donors' samples.

This clonotype has only a few counts. The V and J genes are TRBV5-6 and TRBJ1-2; 10 bases line up with TRBD1. Trimming at V came to 4 bases and at J to 7 bases, leaving 4 bases not matched to a gene. Germline assignment: CDR1 SGHDT and CDR2 YYEEEE. This CDR3 has 13 residues. CDR3 sequence reads: CASSIDRGLGYTF. The CDR3 nucleotides are TGTGCCAGCAGCATCGACAGGGGGCTTGGCTACACCTTC.

In this sample, this clonotype turned up many times. The chain joins TRBV19 to TRBJ1-1; a possible D gene is TRBD1 (6 bases). Germline loops: CDR1 LNHDA, CDR2 SQIVND (reference sequence). V lost 3 bases, J lost 5 bases, and 16 bases lay in between. This CDR3 is built from 15 residues. Here the CDR3 DNA reads TGTGCCAGTAGTATGTTTTCGGGGGCAGGTACTGAAGCTTTCTTT. Translating gives CASSMFSGAGTEAFF.

This clonotype has ten or more counts. The CDR3 region has the DNA TGTGCCAGCAGCTCGTCGACAGGGTCCTATGGCTACACCTTC. It yields the protein CASSSSTGSYGYTF. This sequence joins TRBV7-2 and TRBJ1-2; TRBD1 aligns across 7 bases. The J segment lost 4 bases and the V segment lost 4 bases, leaving 6 bases of the junction unmatched. Germline V gene lookup returns CDR1 SGHTA and CDR2 FQGNSA. The CDR3 totals 14 residues.

This clonotype was seen a few times. The chain employs TRBV5-6 and TRBJ1-4; D is unresolved. CDR1 SGHDT and CDR2 YYEEEE come from the germline V gene. The CDR3 spans 13 residues. V gave up 7 bases and J gave up 0 bases, with 7 bases separating them. CDR3: CASGSATNEKLFF. The CDR3 nucleotides read TGTGCCAGCGGCAGTGCAACTAATGAAAAACTGTTTTTT.

A word on this clonotype: Sequence at one end of the junction differs from germline and may be a read error. The V gene is TRBV6-5, the J gene TRBJ2-1; 9 bases map to TRBD2. CDR3 length equals 16 residues. Germline CDR1 reads MNHEY; CDR2 reads SVGAGI. The CDR3 region is CASSYLGLASNNEQFF. The CDR3 DNA reads TGTGCCAGCAGTTACCTGGGACTAGCCTCCAACAATGAGCAGTTCTTC.

This clonotype has ten or more counts. V usage is TRBV6-1 and J usage is TRBJ1-2, with no clear D. Trimming shortened V by 5 bases and J by 7 bases, and 11 bases separated the two germline ends. The CDR3 has 12 amino acids. Per germline, CDR1 MNHNS and CDR2 SASEGT. CDR3 in DNA: TGTGCCAGCAGTCTGGATCTTGGTGGCTACACCTTC. Amino acid sequence: CASSLDLGGYTF.

This clonotype appeared a few times. This rearrangement joins TRBV28 to TRBJ1-5; D not certain. The V gene lost 5 bases and the J gene lost 3 bases, with 8 bases spanning the gap. Germline V gives CDR1 MDHEN, CDR2 SYDVKM. CDR3 length equals 13 residues. The CDR3 sequence: CASSHDFNQPQHF. The DNA for the CDR3 is TGTGCCAGCAGTCATGACTTCAATCAGCCCCAGCATTTT.

This clonotype came up many times. V usage is TRBV7-8 and J usage is TRBJ2-1; 16 nucleotides line up with TRBD2. V was clipped by 1 base and J by 2 bases; unmatched bases: 2. This CDR3 contains 18 residues. Germline CDR1 SGHVS, CDR2 FQNEAQ. CDR3 amino acids: CASSLVGTSGGAYNEQFF. The CDR3 DNA reads TGTGCCAGCAGCTTAGTCGGGACTAGCGGGGGGGCCTACAATGAGCAGTTCTTC.

This clonotype was recorded at least ten times. The chain employs TRBV7-6 and TRBJ1-1; possible D gene TRBD1, 6 bases. The CDR3 has 16 amino acids. The germline gives CDR1 SGHVS, CDR2 FNYEAQ. Trimming took off 1 base at V and 2 bases at J, with 14 bases between the two ends. CDR3 coding DNA: TGTGCCAGCAGCTTAGATCTTCAGGGGCCCAACACTGAAGCTTTCTTT. Translation gives CASSLDLQGPNTEAFF.

This clonotype turned up a few times. The chain links TRBV29-1 to TRBJ2-1, with D tentatively TRBD1 or TRBD2 (5 bases each). The germline gives CDR1 SQVTM, CDR2 ANQGSEA. Deletions cut 6 bases from V and 7 bases from J, with 13 bases between. The CDR3 is 12 residues long. The CDR3 protein is CSVETGANEQFF. Here the CDR3 DNA reads TGCAGCGTCGAGACCGGGGCGAATGAGCAGTTCTTC.

In this sample, this clonotype turned up many times. The chain is built from TRBV20-1 and TRBJ1-5, with D maybe TRBD1 (5 bases). CDR3 length equals 17 residues. V shed 1 base and J shed 2 bases, with 18 bases lying between them. Germline CDR1 and CDR2: DFQATT and SNEGSKA (reference sequence). The CDR3 here is CSARGGEGGVGNQPQHF. In DNA form, the CDR3 reads TGCAGTGCTAGAGGGGGGGAGGGTGGGGTTGGCAATCAGCCCCAGCATTTT.

This clonotype was found many times. The chain is built from TRBV12-3 or TRBV12-4 and TRBJ2-3; D remains unclear. Between the trimmed V and J ends, which lost 5 bases and 2 bases, there was a span of 8 bases. This CDR3 contains 13 residues. CDR3 region: CASSTALTDTQYF. The CDR3 DNA sequence: TGTGCCAGCAGTACGGCTCTCACAGATACGCAGTATTTT.

This clonotype came up many times. The chain uses TRBV7-2 and TRBJ2-7, with no clear D. The CDR3 extends over 15 amino acids. In germline, CDR1 is SGHTA, CDR2 FQGNSA. Trimming took 3 bases from V and 0 from J, leaving 12 bases between them. The CDR3 DNA follows: TGTGCCAGCAGCTTCGAGAGAATTCGCTCCTACGAGCAGTACTTC. Protein sequence: CASSFERIRSYEQYF.

This clonotype was detected ten times or more. The rearrangement links TRBV7-8 to TRBJ1-2; D is perhaps TRBD1 (5 bases). CDR3 length: 15 residues. Germline-derived CDR1 and CDR2 are SGHVS and FQNEAQ. Trimming removed 1 base from V and 5 bases from J, with 14 bases in between. The CDR3, as DNA: TGTGCCAGCAGCTTAGTTCCCTCCGGGGGGTATGGCTACACCTTC. Amino acids: CASSLVPSGGYGYTF.

Ten or more counts support this clonotype. CDR3 in DNA: TGTGCCAGCAGCCTCAGACAGGTGGGGGGAGATACGCAGTATTTT. This gives the protein CASSLRQVGGDTQYF. The V gene is TRBV5-4, the J gene TRBJ2-3; either TRBD1 or TRBD2 may fit D (6 bases each). The CDR3 consists of 15 residues. The V gene's germline CDR1 is SGHNT and CDR2 YYREEE (reference sequence). The V end lost 4 bases, the J end lost 5 bases, and 17 bases lay between the germline ends.